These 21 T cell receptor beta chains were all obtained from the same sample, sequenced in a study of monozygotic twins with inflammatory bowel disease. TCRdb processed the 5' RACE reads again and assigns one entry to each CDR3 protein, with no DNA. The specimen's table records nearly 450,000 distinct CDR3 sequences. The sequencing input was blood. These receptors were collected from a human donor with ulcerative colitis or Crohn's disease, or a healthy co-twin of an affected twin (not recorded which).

CDR3 loop: CSVSGGFAYEQYF. The chain carries TRBV29-1 and TRBJ2-7; TCRdb's D call of TRBD1 is untestable without DNA. The germline V gene has CDR1 SQVTM and CDR2 ANQGSEA. The CDR3 length is 13 residues.

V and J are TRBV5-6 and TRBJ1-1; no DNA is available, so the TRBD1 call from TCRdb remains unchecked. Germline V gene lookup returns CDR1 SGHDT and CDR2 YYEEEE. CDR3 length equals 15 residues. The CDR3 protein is CASSFRQGANTEAFF. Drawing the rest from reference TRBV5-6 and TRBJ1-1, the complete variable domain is DAGVTQSPTHLIKTRGQQVTLRCSPKSGHDTVSWYQQALGQGPQFIFQYYEEEERQRGNFPDRFSGHQFPNYSSELNVNALLLGDSALYLCASSFRQGANTEAFFGQGTRLTVV.

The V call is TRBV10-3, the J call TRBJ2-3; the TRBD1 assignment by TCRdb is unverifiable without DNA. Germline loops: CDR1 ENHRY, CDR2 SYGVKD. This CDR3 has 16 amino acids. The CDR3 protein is CATYSSRDEPTDTQYF.

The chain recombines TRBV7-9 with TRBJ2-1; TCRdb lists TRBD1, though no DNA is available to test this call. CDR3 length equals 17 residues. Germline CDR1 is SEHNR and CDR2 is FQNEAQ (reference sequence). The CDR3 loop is CASSLIRLGGTHNEQFF.

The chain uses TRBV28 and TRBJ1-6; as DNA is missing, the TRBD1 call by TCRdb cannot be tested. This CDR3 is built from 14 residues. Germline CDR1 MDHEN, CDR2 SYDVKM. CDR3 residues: CASNAGGYNSPLHF.

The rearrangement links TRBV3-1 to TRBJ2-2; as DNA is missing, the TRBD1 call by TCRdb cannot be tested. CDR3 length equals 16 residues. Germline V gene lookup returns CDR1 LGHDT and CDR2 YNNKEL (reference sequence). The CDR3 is CASSQDIQGSTGELFF.

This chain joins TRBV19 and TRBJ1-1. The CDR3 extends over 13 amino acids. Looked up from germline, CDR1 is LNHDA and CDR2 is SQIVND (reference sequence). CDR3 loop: CASSMDRATEAFF.

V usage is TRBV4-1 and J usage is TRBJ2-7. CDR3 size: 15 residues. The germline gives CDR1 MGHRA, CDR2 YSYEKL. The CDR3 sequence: CASSQVSGSTYEQYF.

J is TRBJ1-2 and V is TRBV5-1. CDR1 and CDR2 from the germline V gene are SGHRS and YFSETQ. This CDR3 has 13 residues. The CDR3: CASSLDADYGYTF.

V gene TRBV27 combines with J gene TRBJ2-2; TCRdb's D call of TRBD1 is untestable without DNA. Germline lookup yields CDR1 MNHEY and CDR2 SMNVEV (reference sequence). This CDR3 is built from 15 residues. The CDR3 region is CASSSGAQGTGELFF.

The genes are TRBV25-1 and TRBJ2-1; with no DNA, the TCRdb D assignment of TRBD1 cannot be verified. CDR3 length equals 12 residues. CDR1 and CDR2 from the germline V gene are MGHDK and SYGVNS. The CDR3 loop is CASSATGQGEFF.

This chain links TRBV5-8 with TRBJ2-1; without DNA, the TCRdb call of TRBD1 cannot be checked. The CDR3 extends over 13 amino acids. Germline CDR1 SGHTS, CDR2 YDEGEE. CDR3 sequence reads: CASDASGYYEQFF.

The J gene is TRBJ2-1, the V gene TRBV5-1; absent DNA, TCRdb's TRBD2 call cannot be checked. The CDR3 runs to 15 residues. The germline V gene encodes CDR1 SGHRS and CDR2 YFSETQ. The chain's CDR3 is CASSLEPSGAFEQFF.

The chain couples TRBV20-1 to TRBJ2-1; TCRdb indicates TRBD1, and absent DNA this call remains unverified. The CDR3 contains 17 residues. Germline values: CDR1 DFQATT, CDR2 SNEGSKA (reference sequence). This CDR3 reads CSARGNPGQATYNEQFF.

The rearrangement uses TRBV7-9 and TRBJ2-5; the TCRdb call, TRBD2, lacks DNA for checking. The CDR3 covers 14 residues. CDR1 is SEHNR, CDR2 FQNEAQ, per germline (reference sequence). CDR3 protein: CASSSRTAGETQYF.

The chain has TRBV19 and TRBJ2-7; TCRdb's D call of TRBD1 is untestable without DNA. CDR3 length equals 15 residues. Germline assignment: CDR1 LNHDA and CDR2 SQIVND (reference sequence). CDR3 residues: CASSIQGTALSEQYF. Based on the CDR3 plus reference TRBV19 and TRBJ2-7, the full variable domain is DGGITQSPKYLFRKEGQNVTLSCEQNLNHDAMYWYRQDPGQGLRLIYYSQIVNDFQKGDIAEGYSVSREKKESFPLTVTSAQKNPTAFYLCASSIQGTALSEQYFGPGTRLTVT.

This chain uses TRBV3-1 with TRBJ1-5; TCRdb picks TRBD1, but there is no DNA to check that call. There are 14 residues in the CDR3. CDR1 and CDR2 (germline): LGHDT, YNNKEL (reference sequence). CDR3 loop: CASSPRAGDQPQHF.

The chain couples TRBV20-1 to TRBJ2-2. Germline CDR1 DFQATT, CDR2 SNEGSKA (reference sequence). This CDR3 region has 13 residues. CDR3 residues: CSAYFANTGELFF.

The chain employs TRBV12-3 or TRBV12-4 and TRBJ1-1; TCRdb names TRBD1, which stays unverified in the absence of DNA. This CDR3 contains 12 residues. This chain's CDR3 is CASRSGQAEAFF.

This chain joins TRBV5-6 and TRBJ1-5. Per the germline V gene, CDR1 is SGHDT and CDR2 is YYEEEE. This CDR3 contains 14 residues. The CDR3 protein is CASSLGGLAQPQHF.

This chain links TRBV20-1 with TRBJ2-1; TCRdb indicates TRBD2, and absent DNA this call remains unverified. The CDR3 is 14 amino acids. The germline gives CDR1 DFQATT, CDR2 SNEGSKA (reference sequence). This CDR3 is CSSTNGLAGGLQFF.